This T cell receptor beta chain was documented in a study of Ad26.COV2.S vaccination and SARS-CoV-2 variants. Overall study: A COV1001 Ad26.COV2.S trial-arm participant provided the sample.

Treatment: some 20 received Ad26.COV2.S at low or high dose, single or two shots; about 5 received placebo; per-sample allocation not given. Collection of samples fell on day 63 after the first vaccine or placebo injection. Regarding this clone: Its antigen is still unknown.

Study conclusions and caveats: The study found higher spike-specific TCR breadth in vaccine than placebo recipients.

Clones were read by immunoSEQ multiplex PCR, and TCRdb kept only the in-frame ones, dropping some. Counted here are about 390,000 clones, about 85% occurring once; the ten biggest clones make up about 3.6%. The germline gives CDR1 SNHLY, CDR2 FYNNEI. V gave up 4 bases and J gave up 4 bases; unmatched junction bases: 6. The CDR3 contains 15 residues. The rearrangement links TRBV2 to TRBJ1-2; 10 bases agree with TRBD1. The origin of this receptor is a person between 18 and 59 years old who received the Ad26.COV2.S COVID-19 vaccine or a placebo. The specimen comprised peripheral blood, sampled in a trial of Ad26.COV2.S vaccine versus placebo. CDR3: CASSATTGGTYGYTF. The CDR3 region has the DNA TGTGCCAGCAGTGCGACGACAGGGGGCACCTATGGCTACACCTTC.